This T cell receptor (beta chain) was recorded in a study of OX40 agonist ivuxolimab in advanced cancers. Whole-study findings and limits: No antigen was identified for the clonally expanded peripheral T cells. Fewer expanded clones were found on average in CD4+ than in CD8+ T cells.

This clone turned up a few times. The antigen is not known. Clones were read by immunoSEQ multiplex PCR, and TCRdb kept only the in-frame ones, dropping some. Here the sample spans under 80,000 clones, approximately 89% being singletons. The CDR3 runs to 15 residues. V trimming: 4 bases; J trimming: 5 bases; junction bases outside the gene matches: 6. Germline CDR1 is SSHAT and CDR2 is FNYEAQ (reference sequence). The sample consisted of CD4+ or CD8+ T cells sorted from blood, taken in a trial of the OX40 agonist ivuxolimab. The J gene is TRBJ2-1, the V gene TRBV7-7, with 9 bases matching TRBD2. The receptor's source is an adult with an advanced solid tumor such as melanoma, head and neck, liver or kidney cancer. CDR3 loop: CASSYGLAGNNEQFF. The CDR3 region has the DNA TGTGCCAGCAGCTATGGGCTAGCGGGGAACAATGAGCAGTTCTTC.